This TCR beta chain is drawn from a study of T-cell memory formation after mild COVID-19. Study overall: There were largely donor-specific TCR clusters. The study, taken as a whole, reports: Researchers could not confirm that second-wave clones peaking on day 37 targeted SARS-CoV-2. Memory cells collected pre-infection included some clones that later responded, suggesting cross-reactive memory joined. Shrinking CD4+ clones were chiefly CM and EM; CD8+ ones were chiefly EMRA.

This clonotype was detected only a few times. What it recognizes is unknown. V was shortened by 5 bases and J by 6 bases, with 5 bases between the two germline ends. This CDR3 is 11 amino acids long. TCRdb re-analysed the 5' RACE reads in MiXCR, keeping a single row per CDR3 protein. The sample consists of about 340,000 distinct CDR3 sequences, 10% to 15% of them appearing once. This chain connects TRBV12-3 or TRBV12-4 to TRBJ1-5; no clear D gene. Sequencing was performed on PBMCs or a T cell subset sorted from them (not recorded which). This TCR was sampled from a man aged 18 to 30 who had mild COVID-19 (a few samples of this study predate the infection). Cell type and time point are not known. CDR3 nucleotides: TGTGCCAGCAGTAGAGGTCAGCCCCAGCATTTT. Translated: CASSRGQPQHF.